What follows is one T cell receptor beta chain and its context. This sample was taken from a study of blood T cell repertoires in COVID-19. Study-level information: Donors in the United States, Italy and Spain gave samples during acute or convalescent COVID-19. PBMCs, B-cell-depleted T cells, or T cells provided the cDNA or gDNA that made up the material.

Original methodology: Amplification from reference gene primers served as the basis for estimated nucleated cell counts. Assay used: immunoSEQ multiplex PCR; TCRdb lists only in-frame clones, some missing. The V and J calls and clone size are taken from that table; D and trimming were inferred from the DNA. Among roughly 100,000 clones listed, about 88% were seen once. CDR3 length: 15 residues. The germline CDR1 and CDR2 sequences are SNHLY and FYNNEI. V shed 4 bases and J shed 0 bases, with 12 bases lying between them. The gene calls are TRBV2 and TRBJ1-1; maybe TRBD1 (5 bases). This TCR was sampled from an elderly woman with acute or convalescent COVID-19. The source material was peripheral blood. The CDR3, as DNA: TGTGCCAGCAGTGGGGGGGGGTCCTTGAACACTGAAGCTTTCTTT. It yields the protein CASSGGGSLNTEAFF.